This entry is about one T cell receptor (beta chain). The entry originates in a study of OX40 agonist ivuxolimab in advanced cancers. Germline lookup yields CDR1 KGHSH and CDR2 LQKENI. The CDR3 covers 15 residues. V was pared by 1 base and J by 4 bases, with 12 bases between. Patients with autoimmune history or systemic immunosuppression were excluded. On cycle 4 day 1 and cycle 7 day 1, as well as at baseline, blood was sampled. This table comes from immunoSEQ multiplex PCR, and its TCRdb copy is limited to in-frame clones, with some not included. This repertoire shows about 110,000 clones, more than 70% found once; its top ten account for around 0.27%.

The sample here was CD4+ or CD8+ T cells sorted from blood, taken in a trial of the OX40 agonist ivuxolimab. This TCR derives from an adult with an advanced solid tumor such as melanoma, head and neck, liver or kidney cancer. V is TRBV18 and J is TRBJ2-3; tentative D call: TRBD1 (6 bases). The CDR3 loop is CASSPRTGKSDTQYF. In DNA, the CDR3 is TGTGCCAGCTCACCACGAACAGGGAAATCAGATACGCAGTATTTT.